This entry lists 32 T cell receptor beta chains sequenced from one sample in a study of tumor-infiltrating lymphocytes in primary liver carcinoma (TCRdb year 2017). Total RNA and DNA were co-extracted from around 18-30 mg of bulk tissue with the AllPrep DNA/RNA mini kit, without cell sorting. For sequencing, an Illumina HiSeq 2500 was employed. A constant-region primer and ProtoScript II reverse transcriptase were used to reverse-transcribe TCRbeta-specific cDNA from roughly 0.55 ug total RNA. The TCRbeta libraries were prepared through three rounds of nested multiplex PCR following a slightly modified ARM-PCR procedure. Each of the first two PCR rounds ran for about 9 cycles and used multiplex TRBV1-TRBV30 forward primers together with a Cbeta reverse primer. The raw public reads went through TCRdb reprocessing: fastp at Q25, MiXCR clone calling, in-frame beta chains kept. Identical CDR3 proteins give one entry, which carries the most common genes and DNA. For this sample there are under 45,000 distinct CDR3 sequences; around 70% appear just once. The top ten hold 19% of the sample.

Sequencing was performed on liver tumor tissue from sampling region 2. The sample's cell subset or site label, in plain terms: tumor region T2, inferior pole. Every receptor here comes from a man aged 35 to 55 with primary liver carcinoma and hepatitis B virus infection.

A remark on this clonotype: Germline and junction disagree at one end, which may indicate a read error. The V call is TRBV29-1, the J call TRBJ1-1, with 8 bases fitting TRBD1. CDR1 SQVTM and CDR2 ANQGSEA come from the germline V gene. CDR3 length: 14 residues. CDR3 residues: CSVELRGRNTETFF. CDR3 DNA: TGCAGCGTTGAACTCAGGGGGCGGAATACTGAAACTTTCTTT.

This clonotype occurred a few times. Being one base from a much bigger clone, this may be a read error. V is TRBV7-9 and J is TRBJ1-5, with 7 bases fitting TRBD1. The germline CDR1 and CDR2 sequences are SEHNR and FQNEAQ (reference sequence). CDR3 size: 15 residues. As DNA, the CDR3 is TGTGCCAGCAGCTTAGATAAGGGGGCTGATCAGCCCCGGCATTTT. It specifies CASSLDKGADQPRHF.

Note on this clonotype: Being one base from a much bigger clone, this may be a read error. This chain joins TRBV24-1 and TRBJ2-5, with D maybe TRBD1 (5 bases). The V gene lost 4 bases and the J gene lost 5 bases, with 16 bases spanning the gap. CDR3 size: 15 residues. Germline CDR1 and CDR2: KGHDR and SFDVKD. The CDR3 reads CATSDPRTCGETQYF. The DNA for the CDR3 is TGTGCCACCAGTGACCCTCGGACATGTGGGGAGACCCAGTACTTC.

The chain links TRBV29-1 to TRBJ2-7, with D tentatively TRBD1 (6 bases). Germline V CDR1 and CDR2: SQVTM, ANQGSEA. The CDR3 spans 14 residues. V lost 6 bases and J lost 10, with 25 bases in between. CDR3 nucleotides: TGCAGCGTACAAGTTACAGGGAGCGAGGGCAAACAGTACTTC. Its protein is CSVQVTGSEGKQYF.

This clonotype was found a few times. V usage is TRBV11-3 and J usage is TRBJ2-3, with 7 bases matching TRBD2. The V and J ends lost 9 bases and 9 bases, in that order; junction bases with no gene match: 18. The germline CDR1 and CDR2 sequences are SGHNT and YENEEA. The CDR3 is 15 amino acids. The DNA for the CDR3 is TGTGCCAGTGGCCCGGGGGGACTCCAGGGTGGAACGCAGTATTTT. As protein: CASGPGGLQGGTQYF. Filled out from reference TRBV11-3 and TRBJ2-3, the complete variable domain reads EAGVVQSPRYKIIEKKQPVAFWCNPISGHNTLYWYLQNLGQGPELLIRYENEEAVDDSQLPKDRFSAERLKGVDSTLKIQPAELGDSAVYLCASGPGGLQGGTQYFGPGTRLTVL.

J is TRBJ2-1 and V is TRBV6-2 or TRBV6-3; 12 nucleotides line up with TRBD1. J was trimmed by 10 bases and V by 9 bases; bases with no gene match: 13. Germline CDR1 reads MNHEY; CDR2 reads SVGEGT. The CDR3 has 15 residues. The CDR3 loop reads CASTEPGQGAKEQFF. The CDR3 region has the DNA TGTGCCAGTACCGAACCGGGACAGGGGGCAAAGGAGCAGTTCTTC.

A word on this clonotype: One junction end disagrees with the germline gene, perhaps due to a read error. The CDR3 DNA is TGTGCCAGCAGCTCGGGACTAGGGGACTTCGCAGATACACAGTATTTT. This codes for CASSSGLGDFADTQYF. The chain is built from TRBV11-2 and TRBJ2-3, with 8 bases identical to TRBD2. This CDR3 is built from 16 residues. In germline, CDR1 is SGHAT, CDR2 FQNNGV.

Concerning this clonotype: One end of the junction fails to match germline, which may point to a read error. The chain uses TRBV6-1 and TRBJ2-7; D not certain. Germline values: CDR1 MNHNS, CDR2 SASEGT. The CDR3 consists of 13 residues. The CDR3 nucleotides read TGTGCCAGCACGGAGAGGAGTTCCTACGAGCACTACTTC. It specifies CASTERSSYEHYF.

Concerning this clonotype: In this CDR3 the conserved last residue, phenylalanine or tryptophan, is missing, so a read error is likely. The chain employs TRBV5-1 and TRBJ1-1, with D possibly being TRBD1 (5 bases). Germline CDR1 and CDR2: SGHRS and YFSETQ. The CDR3 runs 14 residues. The CDR3 bases are TGCGCAAGCAGCGAAGCTGGGGGGTCATCTGAAGCTTTCTTA. The encoded protein is CASSEAGGSSEAFL.

A remark on this clonotype: This likely comes from a read error, as the CDR3 has no conserved phenylalanine or tryptophan at its end. Because the CDR3's place on the DNA is in doubt, the DNA is left out and the CDR3 is given as listed by TCRdb. The J gene is TRBJ1-1, the V gene TRBV28; no DNA check was done on the table's D call, TRBD1. The CDR3 contains 12 residues when both ends are counted. Germline CDR1 reads MDHEN; CDR2 reads SYDVKM. CDR3 region: CASRITGDEPFS.

This clonotype occurred many times. V usage is TRBV5-6 and J usage is TRBJ2-7, with D unresolved. Germline V gene sequence: CDR1 SGHDT, CDR2 YYEEEE. V was shortened by 3 bases and J by 7 bases, with 8 bases between the two germline ends. This CDR3 spans 11 amino acids. CDR3 sequence reads: CASSSLREQYF. The CDR3 nucleotides are TGTGCCAGCAGCTCCCTCAGGGAGCAGTACTTC.

About this clonotype: The junction departs from germline at one end; a sequencing error may be responsible. The J gene is TRBJ2-2, the V gene TRBV6-1, with D perhaps being TRBD1 or TRBD2 (5 bases each). Germline V gene data show CDR1 as MNHNS and CDR2 as SASEGT. The CDR3 extends over 11 amino acids. DNA for the CDR3: TGTGGCGCAGCGGACACCGGGGCGCTGTTTTTT. Residues: CGAADTGALFF.

About this clonotype itself: A much bigger clone sits one base away, suggesting this may be a read error. The rearrangement uses TRBV6-1 and TRBJ2-6; tentative D call: TRBD1 (5 bases). Deletions cut 4 bases from V and 15 bases from J, with 22 bases between. This CDR3 has 15 amino acids. Germline CDR1 and CDR2: MNHNS and SASEGT. CDR3 loop: CASSGFSQGANTLTF. In nucleotides, the CDR3 is TGTGCCAGCAGTGGATTCTCCCAAGGGGCCAACACCCTGACTTTC.

The chain links TRBV4-3 to TRBJ1-2; D gene unclear. CDR1 and CDR2 (germline): LGHNA, YSLEER. Trimming removed 8 bases at V and 4 bases at J, with 17 bases between. The CDR3 covers 14 residues. CDR3 sequence (DNA): TGCGCCAGCGGCGCTGAGTTGGAGATCTATGGCTACACCTTC. Protein sequence: CASGAELEIYGYTF.

The sample holds a few counts of this clonotype. Relative to the germline gene, one junction end is altered; a read error may explain this. J is TRBJ2-5 and V is TRBV6-5; D may correspond to TRBD1 or TRBD2 (5 bases each). This CDR3 spans 13 amino acids. Germline lookup yields CDR1 MNHEY and CDR2 SVGAGI. The chain's CDR3 is CTSSYPGAETQYF. The DNA of the CDR3 is TGTACCAGTAGTTACCCCGGGGCGGAGACCCAGTACTTC.

This clonotype was detected only a few times. V is TRBV21-1 and J is TRBJ2-7; the table assigns TRBD2, which was not confirmed against the DNA. TRBV21-1 is a pseudogene locus. There are 17 residues in the CDR3. CDR3 residues: CAGSKESGGGGADEQYF. CDR3 in DNA: TGTGCCGGCAGCAAAGAAAGTGGTGGGGGAGGGGCTGACGAGCAGTACTTC.

In regard to this clonotype: One end of the junction varies from germline; a read error may be responsible. This sequence joins TRBV29-1 and TRBJ2-5, with 11 bases lining up with TRBD1. The germline gives CDR1 SQVTM, CDR2 ANQGSEA. The CDR3 is made up of 15 amino acids. This CDR3 reads CSVEADRGRVETQCF. CDR3 bases: TGCAGCGTTGAAGCGGACAGGGGGCGAGTAGAGACCCAATGCTTC.

About this clonotype itself: As the CDR3 is not closed by the conserved phenylalanine or tryptophan, this likely results from a read error. Here the CDR3 DNA reads TGTGGCTTTGGAGGCACAGATACGCAGTATCTT. Protein product: CGFGGTDTQYL. V and J are TRBV29-1 and TRBJ2-3; D is unclear. In germline, CDR1 is SQVTM, CDR2 ANQGSEA. The CDR3 has 11 residues.

As concerns this clonotype: A junction end diverges from the germline sequence, so it may reflect a read error. The chain has TRBV11-2 and TRBJ2-3; D may be TRBD2 (6 bases). The CDR3 contains 16 residues. CDR1 is SGHAT, CDR2 FQNNGV, per germline. CDR3: CTSSLQAGVNTDTQYF. CDR3 DNA: TGTACCAGCAGCTTACAAGCGGGTGTCAACACAGATACGCAGTATTTT.

This clonotype came up a few times. The junction departs from germline at one end; a sequencing error may be responsible. The gene calls are TRBV9 and TRBJ2-2; 16 bases are a match to TRBD2. The CDR3 spans 18 residues. Germline lookup yields CDR1 SGDLS and CDR2 YYNGEE. CDR3: CAGSAPGLAGGGTGELFF. In DNA form, the CDR3 reads TGTGCCGGCAGCGCCCCGGGACTAGCGGGAGGGGGCACCGGGGAGCTGTTTTTT.

On this clonotype: One end of the junction is discordant with germline, which a read error may explain. The chain recombines TRBV29-1 with TRBJ1-2, with a weak D call TRBD1 (5 bases). Per germline, CDR1 SQVTM and CDR2 ANQGSEA. The CDR3 length is 12 residues. CDR3 in DNA: TGCAGCGGCAAGATAGGGACGGATGGTTACACCTTC. Translated, it gives CSGKIGTDGYTF.

To note about this clonotype: A junction end diverges from the germline sequence, so it may reflect a read error. The rearrangement joins TRBV29-1 to TRBJ1-1, with D possibly being TRBD1 (5 bases). The CDR3 has 12 residues. In germline, CDR1 is SQVTM, CDR2 ANQGSEA. The CDR3 sequence: CGDRWGATEAFF. CDR3 in DNA: TGCGGCGATCGATGGGGCGCGACTGAGGCTTTCTTT.

This clonotype was seen at least ten times. The chain uses TRBV5-1 and TRBJ2-2; 7 bases agree with TRBD2. The CDR3 covers 13 residues. Trimming at V came to 8 bases and at J to 1 base, leaving 2 bases not matched to a gene. In germline, CDR1 is SGHRS, CDR2 YFSETQ. For the CDR3, the DNA is TGCGCCAGTGCTAGCGGGAACACCGGGGAGCTGTTTTTT. It is translated as CASASGNTGELFF.

Remarks on this clonotype: Mismatch with germline at one junction end may stem from a read error. The J gene is TRBJ1-4, the V gene TRBV2; the D is unclear. Per germline, CDR1 SNHLY and CDR2 FYNNEI. The CDR3 spans 13 residues. In DNA form, the CDR3 reads TGTGCCAGCAGCCTCACAACAAATGAAAAACCGTTTTTT. It specifies CASSLTTNEKPFF. The whole variable domain, remainder taken from reference TRBV2 and TRBJ1-4, is EPEVTQTPSHQVTQMGQEVILRCVPISNHLYFYWYRQILGQKVEFLVSFYNNEISEKSEIFDDQFSVERPDGSNFTLKIRSTKLEDSAMYFCASSLTTNEKPFFGSGTQLSVL.

Concerning this clonotype: The junction and the germline gene differ at one end; a read error may be behind it. The chain has TRBV4-1 and TRBJ2-7; unclear D gene. Germline CDR1 reads MGHRA; CDR2 reads YSYEKL. The CDR3 is made up of 14 amino acids. CDR3 protein: CATSKADGNYEQYF. CDR3 nucleotide sequence: TGCGCCACTTCGAAGGCGGACGGAAACTACGAGCAATACTTC.

Remarks on this clonotype: As the CDR3 is not closed by the conserved phenylalanine or tryptophan, this likely results from a read error. The CDR3 nucleotides are TGCGCCAGCAGAGTTTCAGGGGGCGGCCCTGCGCTGCCTATCACAGATACGCAGTATCTT. Translated, it gives CASRVSGGGPALPITDTQYL. V gene TRBV5-1 combines with J gene TRBJ2-3; 8 bases line up with TRBD1. The V gene end was trimmed by 5 bases and the J gene end by 2 bases; junction bases not matched to a gene: 22. The germline gives CDR1 SGHRS, CDR2 YFSETQ. The CDR3 covers 20 residues.

The chain is built from TRBV14 and TRBJ1-5; D unclear. Germline assignment: CDR1 SGHDN and CDR2 FVKESK. The CDR3 is 13 residues long. The CDR3 nucleotides read TGTGGAAGCAGCCAAGGACGGGATCAGCCCCAGCATTTT. Its translation: CGSSQGRDQPQHF.

Points on this clonotype: The junction differs from germline at one of its ends, possibly a read error. In nucleotides, the CDR3 is TGTGTCAGCAGCCCACAGGGAACCGCTAACTATGGTTACACCTTC. It encodes CVSSPQGTANYGYTF. The chain recombines TRBV6-5 with TRBJ1-2, with a possible D match to TRBD1 (6 bases). This CDR3 region has 15 residues. CDR1 is MNHEY, CDR2 SVGAGI, per germline.

As to this clonotype: Likely a read error: the CDR3 ends without its conserved phenylalanine or tryptophan. J is TRBJ2-2 and V is TRBV6-2 or TRBV6-3, with 7 positions matching TRBD1. Trimming at V came to 6 bases and at J to 10 bases, leaving 14 bases not matched to a gene. Germline lookup yields CDR1 MNHEY and CDR2 SVGEGT. CDR3 length: 15 amino acids. The DNA for the CDR3 is TGTGCCAGCAGCCTACAGGGGTCCGGCCCCGTGGAGCTGTTTATT. Its translation: CASSLQGSGPVELFI.

This chain uses TRBV5-4 with TRBJ1-5; maybe TRBD2 (5 bases). The J call may not be correct, given that the DNA end is closer to TRBJ2-3. Germline V lookup: CDR1 SGHNT, CDR2 YYREEE (reference sequence). The length of the CDR3 is 14 residues. The CDR3 loop is CASSLGGGNRPQYF. The CDR3 DNA is TGTGCCAGCAGCTTGGGAGGAGGCAATCGGCCCCAGTATTTT.

Points on this clonotype: Germline is not matched at one junction end, which may reflect a read error. The rearrangement uses TRBV12-3 or TRBV12-4 and TRBJ2-2; D could derive from TRBD1 or TRBD2 (5 bases each). The CDR3 has 17 residues. CDR3 DNA sequence: TGTGCCAGCAGTTTTAAGGGGAGTGGTACGAACACCGGCGAGCTGTTTTTT. Its protein is CASSFKGSGTNTGELFF.

In the case of this clonotype: The junction and the germline gene differ at one end; a read error may be behind it. The chain has TRBV4-3 and TRBJ2-7; perhaps TRBD1 as D (5 bases). This CDR3 spans 17 amino acids. CDR1 is LGHNA, CDR2 YSLEER, per germline. The CDR3 here is CVSSQEVTGQISYEQYF. The CDR3 nucleotides read TGCGTCAGCAGCCAAGAGGTCACAGGTCAAATCTCCTACGAGCAGTACTTC.